Following are 8 T cell receptor beta chains from one sample sequenced in a study of blood T cell repertoires in COVID-19. Using immunoSEQ multiplex PCR, the repertoire was profiled, and TCRdb retains in-frame clones only, with some absent. The table records a few hundred thousand clones, about 85% of them present only once. Sequenced sample: peripheral blood. Receptor source: a human donor with COVID-19, enrolled during active disease. The donor label of this sample is uncertain.

This clone was recorded once. V gene TRBV5-1 combines with J gene TRBJ1-1, with D perhaps matching TRBD1 (6 bases). The CDR3 is 14 amino acids. The V end lost 0 bases, the J end lost 5 bases, and 11 bases lay between the germline ends. Germline lookup yields CDR1 SGHRS and CDR2 YFSETQ. CDR3 DNA sequence: TGCGCCAGCAGCTTGGGAGCAGGGGATACTGAAGCTTTCTTT. As protein: CASSLGAGDTEAFF. The full variable domain, rest sourced from reference TRBV5-1 and TRBJ1-1, is KAGVTQTPRYLIKTRGQQVTLSCSPISGHRSVSWYQQTPGQGLQFLFEYFSETQRNKGNFPGRFSGRQFSNSRSEMNVSTLELGDSALYLCASSLGAGDTEAFFGQGTRLTVV.

Here the CDR3 reads CASSFSQGRNSPLHF. CDR3 DNA sequence: TGTGCCAGCAGTTTTTCACAGGGGAGGAATTCACCCCTCCACTTT. The rearrangement uses TRBV27 and TRBJ1-6; 7 nucleotides align to TRBD1. The junction had 6 bases not matched to a gene; V was cut back by 3 bases and J by 7 bases. This CDR3 has 15 amino acids. The germline V gene has CDR1 MNHEY and CDR2 SMNVEV (reference sequence).

In this sample, this clone turned up once. V usage is TRBV30 and J usage is TRBJ1-2; 7 bases are a match to TRBD1. Per germline, CDR1 GTSNPN and CDR2 SVGIG (reference sequence). CDR3 size: 13 residues. V dropped 3 bases and J dropped 6; count of bases not matched to a gene: 7. The CDR3 loop reads CAWRPTGSNGYTF. CDR3 nucleotide sequence: TGTGCCTGGAGGCCGACAGGGAGTAATGGCTACACCTTC. The whole variable domain, filled in from reference TRBV30 and TRBJ1-2, reads SQTIHQWPATLVQPVGSPLSLECTVEGTSNPNLYWYRQAAGRGLQLLFYSVGIGQISSEVPQNLSASRPQDRQFILSSKKLLLSDSGFYLCAWRPTGSNGYTFGSGTRLTVV.

The chain is built from TRBV7-9 and TRBJ1-4, with TRBD1 identical over 12 bases. Trimming took 4 bases from V and 7 from J; bases not matched to a gene: 1. In germline, CDR1 is SEHNR, CDR2 FQNEAQ (reference sequence). The length of the CDR3 is 14 residues. CDR3 coding DNA: TGTGCCAGCAGCTCGGGACAGGGGGCTGAAAAACTGTTTTTT. This gives the protein CASSSGQGAEKLFF.

The V gene is TRBV9, the J gene TRBJ1-1; 7 nucleotides line up with TRBD1. Germline V CDR1 and CDR2: SGDLS, YYNGEE. V lost 4 bases, J lost 1 base, and 7 bases stayed unmatched. The length of the CDR3 is 15 residues. Here the CDR3 reads CASSPPQGGNTEAFF. In nucleotides, the CDR3 is TGTGCCAGCAGCCCCCCCCAGGGGGGGAACACTGAAGCTTTCTTT.

The CDR3 reads CASSPVHRSGGNEQFF. CDR3 DNA sequence: TGTGCCAGCAGCCCCGTCCATAGATCGGGGGGCAATGAGCAGTTCTTC. The rearrangement uses TRBV7-8 and TRBJ2-1, with TRBD2 matching over 7 bases. CDR1 is SGHVS and CDR2 is FQNEAQ in the germline V gene. This CDR3 is 16 amino acids long. After removal of 5 bases from V and 6 bases from J, the junction contained 13 bases not matched to a gene.

The chain couples TRBV6-5 to TRBJ1-4, with D possibly matching TRBD1 (5 bases). This CDR3 region has 12 residues. Germline CDR1 MNHEY, CDR2 SVGAGI. The V gene lost 8 bases and the J gene lost 8 bases, with 12 bases spanning the gap. CDR3 sequence reads: CASGRGDEKLFF. The CDR3 DNA reads TGTGCCAGCGGCCGGGGGGACGAAAAACTGTTTTTT.

CDR3 sequence reads: CALRDRGEKLFF. The CDR3 DNA is TGTGCCCTCCGGGACAGGGGTGAAAAACTGTTTTTT. The chain links TRBV19 to TRBJ1-4; 10 nucleotides match TRBD1. The length of the CDR3 is 12 residues. The J segment lost 7 bases and the V segment lost 11 bases, leaving 4 bases of the junction unmatched. Germline V gene lookup returns CDR1 LNHDA and CDR2 SQIVND (reference sequence).